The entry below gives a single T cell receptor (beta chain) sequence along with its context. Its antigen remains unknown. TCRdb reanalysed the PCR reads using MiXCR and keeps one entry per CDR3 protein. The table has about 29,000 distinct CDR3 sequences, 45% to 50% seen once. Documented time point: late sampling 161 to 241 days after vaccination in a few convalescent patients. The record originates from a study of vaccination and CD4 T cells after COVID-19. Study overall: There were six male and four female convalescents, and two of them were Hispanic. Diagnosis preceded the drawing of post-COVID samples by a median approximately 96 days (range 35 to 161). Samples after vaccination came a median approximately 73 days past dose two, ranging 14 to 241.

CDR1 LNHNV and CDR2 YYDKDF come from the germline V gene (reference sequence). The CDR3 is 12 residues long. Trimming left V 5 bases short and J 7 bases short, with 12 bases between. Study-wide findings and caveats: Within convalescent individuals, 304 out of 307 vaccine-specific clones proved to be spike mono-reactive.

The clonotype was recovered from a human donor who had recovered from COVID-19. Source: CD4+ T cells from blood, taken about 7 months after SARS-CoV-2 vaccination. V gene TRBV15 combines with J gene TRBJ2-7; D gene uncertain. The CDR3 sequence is CATSGVLGEQYF. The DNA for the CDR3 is TGTGCCACCAGCGGGGTTCTGGGGGAGCAGTACTTC.